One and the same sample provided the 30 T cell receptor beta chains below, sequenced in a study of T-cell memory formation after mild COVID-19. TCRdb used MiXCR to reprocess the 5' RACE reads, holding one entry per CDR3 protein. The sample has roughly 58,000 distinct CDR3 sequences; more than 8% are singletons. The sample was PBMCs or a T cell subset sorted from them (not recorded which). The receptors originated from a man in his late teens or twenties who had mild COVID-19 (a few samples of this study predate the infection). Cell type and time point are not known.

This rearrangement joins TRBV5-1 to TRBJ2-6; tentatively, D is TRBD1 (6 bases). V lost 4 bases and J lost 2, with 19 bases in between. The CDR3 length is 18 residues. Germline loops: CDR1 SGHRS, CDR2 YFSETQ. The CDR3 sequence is CASSGGQIHPPGANVLTF. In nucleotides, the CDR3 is TGCGCCAGCAGCGGAGGACAGATCCACCCTCCTGGGGCCAACGTCCTGACTTTC. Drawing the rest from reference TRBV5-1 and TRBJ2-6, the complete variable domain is KAGVTQTPRYLIKTRGQQVTLSCSPISGHRSVSWYQQTPGQGLQFLFEYFSETQRNKGNFPGRFSGRQFSNSRSEMNVSTLELGDSALYLCASSGGQIHPPGANVLTFGAGSRLTVL.

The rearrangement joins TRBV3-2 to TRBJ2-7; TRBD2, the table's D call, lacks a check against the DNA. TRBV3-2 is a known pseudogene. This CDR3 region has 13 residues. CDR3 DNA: TGTGCCAGCAGCCAGCGGGGGAGGCTCGAGCAGTACGTC. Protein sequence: CASSQRGRLEQYV.

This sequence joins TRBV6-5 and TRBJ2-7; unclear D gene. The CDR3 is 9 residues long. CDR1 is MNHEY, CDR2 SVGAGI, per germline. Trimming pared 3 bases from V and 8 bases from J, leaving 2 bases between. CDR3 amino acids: CASSYQQYF. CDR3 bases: TGTGCCAGCAGTTATCAGCAGTACTTC.

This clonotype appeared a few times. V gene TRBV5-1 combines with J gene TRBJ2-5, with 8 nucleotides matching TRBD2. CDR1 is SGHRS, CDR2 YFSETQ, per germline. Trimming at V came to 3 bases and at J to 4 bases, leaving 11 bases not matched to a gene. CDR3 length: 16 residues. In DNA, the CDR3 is TGCGCCAGCAGCTCGGGAGGACTAGCCGGGGTAGAGACCCAGTACTTC. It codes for CASSSGGLAGVETQYF.

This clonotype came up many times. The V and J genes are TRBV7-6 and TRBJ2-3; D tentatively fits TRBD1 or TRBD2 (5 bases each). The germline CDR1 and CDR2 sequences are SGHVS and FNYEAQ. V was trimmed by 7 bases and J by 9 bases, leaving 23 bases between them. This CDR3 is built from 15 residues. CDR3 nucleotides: TGTGCCAGCACCCCCCTGGGGACGAGATCCAGGACGCAGTATTTT. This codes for CASTPLGTRSRTQYF.

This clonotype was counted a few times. As DNA, the CDR3 is TGTGCCAGCAGCCCCTGGGGTAGCGGGGTTGGGCAGTATTTT. Residues: CASSPWGSGVGQYF. This chain uses TRBV7-6 with TRBJ2-3, with 8 positions matching TRBD2. This CDR3 is 14 amino acids long. CDR1 and CDR2 (germline): SGHVS, FNYEAQ. The V gene end was trimmed by 5 bases and the J gene end by 11 bases; junction bases not matched to a gene: 12.

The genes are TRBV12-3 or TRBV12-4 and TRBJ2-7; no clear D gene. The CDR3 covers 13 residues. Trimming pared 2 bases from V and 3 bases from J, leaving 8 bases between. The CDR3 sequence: CASSLLGYYEQYV. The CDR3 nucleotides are TGTGCCAGCAGTTTACTGGGGTACTACGAGCAGTACGTC.

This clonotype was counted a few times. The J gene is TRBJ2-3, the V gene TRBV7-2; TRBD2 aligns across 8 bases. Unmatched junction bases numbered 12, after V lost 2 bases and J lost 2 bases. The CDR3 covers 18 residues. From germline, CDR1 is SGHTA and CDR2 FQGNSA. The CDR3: CASSLSPGGGGTTDTQYF. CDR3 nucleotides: TGTGCCAGCAGCTTATCCCCGGGGGGCGGGGGGACCACAGATACGCAGTATTTT.

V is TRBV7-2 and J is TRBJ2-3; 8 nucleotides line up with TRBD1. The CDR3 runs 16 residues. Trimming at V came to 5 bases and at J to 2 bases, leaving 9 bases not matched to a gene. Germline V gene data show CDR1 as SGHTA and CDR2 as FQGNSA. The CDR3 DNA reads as TGTGCCAGCAGCCTCGAACACAGGGGGTTCACAGATACGCAGTATTTT. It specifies CASSLEHRGFTDTQYF. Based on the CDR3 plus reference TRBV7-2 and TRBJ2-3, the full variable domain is GAGVSQSPSNKVTEKGKDVELRCDPISGHTALYWYRQSLGQGLEFLIYFQGNSAPDKSGLPSDRFSAERTGGSVSTLTIQRTQQEDSAVYLCASSLEHRGFTDTQYFGPGTRLTVL.

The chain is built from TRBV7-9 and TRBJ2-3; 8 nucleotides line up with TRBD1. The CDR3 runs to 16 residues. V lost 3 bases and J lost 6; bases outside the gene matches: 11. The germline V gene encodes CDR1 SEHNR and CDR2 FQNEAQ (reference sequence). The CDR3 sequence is CASSFWTGPAMDTQYF. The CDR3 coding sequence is TGTGCCAGCAGCTTCTGGACAGGGCCTGCGATGGATACGCAGTATTTT.

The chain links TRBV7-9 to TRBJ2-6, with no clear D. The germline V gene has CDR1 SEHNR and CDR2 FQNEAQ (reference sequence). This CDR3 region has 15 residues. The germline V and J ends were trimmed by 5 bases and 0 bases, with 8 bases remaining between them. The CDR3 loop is CASSLEPSGANVLTF. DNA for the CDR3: TGTGCCAGCAGCCTAGAACCCTCTGGGGCCAACGTCCTGACTTTC.

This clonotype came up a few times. CDR3 bases: TGTGCCAGCAGGAACACCGGGGAGCTGTTTTTT. Protein product: CASRNTGELFF. The chain joins TRBV2 to TRBJ2-2; the D is unclear. The CDR3 runs to 11 residues. The germline V gene has CDR1 SNHLY and CDR2 FYNNEI. Trimming shortened V by 6 bases and J by 1 base, and 0 bases separated the two germline ends.

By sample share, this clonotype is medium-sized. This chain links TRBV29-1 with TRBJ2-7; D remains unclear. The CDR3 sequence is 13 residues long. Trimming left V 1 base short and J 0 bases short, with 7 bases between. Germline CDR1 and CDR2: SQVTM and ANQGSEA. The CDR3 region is CSVEGGVSYEQYF. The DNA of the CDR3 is TGCAGCGTTGAAGGTGGGGTCTCCTACGAGCAGTACTTC.

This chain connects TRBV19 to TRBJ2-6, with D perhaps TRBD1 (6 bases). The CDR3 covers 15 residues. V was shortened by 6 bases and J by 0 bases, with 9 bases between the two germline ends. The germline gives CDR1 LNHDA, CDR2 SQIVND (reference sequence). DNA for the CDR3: TGTGCCAGTAGAACAGGGAGCTCTGGGGCCAACGTCCTGACTTTC. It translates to CASRTGSSGANVLTF.

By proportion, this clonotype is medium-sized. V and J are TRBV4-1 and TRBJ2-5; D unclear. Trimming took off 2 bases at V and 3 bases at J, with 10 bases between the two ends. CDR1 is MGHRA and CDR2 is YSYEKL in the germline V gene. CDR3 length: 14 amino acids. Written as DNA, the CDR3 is TGCGCCAGCAGCCAATTTCCAGCTAAAGAGACCCAGTACTTC. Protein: CASSQFPAKETQYF.

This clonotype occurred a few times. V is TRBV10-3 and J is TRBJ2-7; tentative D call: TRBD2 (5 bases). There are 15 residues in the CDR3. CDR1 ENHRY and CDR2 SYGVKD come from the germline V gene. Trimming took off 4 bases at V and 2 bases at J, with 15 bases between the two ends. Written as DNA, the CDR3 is TGTGCCATCAGTGGGGGAGACATATCCGCCTACGAGCAGTACTTC. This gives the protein CAISGGDISAYEQYF.

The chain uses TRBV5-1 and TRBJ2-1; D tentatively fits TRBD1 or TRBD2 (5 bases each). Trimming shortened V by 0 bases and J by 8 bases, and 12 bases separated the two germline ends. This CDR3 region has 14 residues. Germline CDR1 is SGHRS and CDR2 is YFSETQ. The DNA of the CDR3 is TGCGCCAGCAGCTTGGAAGGTAGGGGACATGAGCAGTTCTTC. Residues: CASSLEGRGHEQFF.

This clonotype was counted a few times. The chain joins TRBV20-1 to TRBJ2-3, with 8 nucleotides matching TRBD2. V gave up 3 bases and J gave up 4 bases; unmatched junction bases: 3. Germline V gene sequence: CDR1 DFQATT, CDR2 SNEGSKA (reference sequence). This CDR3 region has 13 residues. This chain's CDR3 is CSARATSADTQYF. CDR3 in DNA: TGCAGTGCTAGGGCGACTAGCGCAGATACGCAGTATTTT.

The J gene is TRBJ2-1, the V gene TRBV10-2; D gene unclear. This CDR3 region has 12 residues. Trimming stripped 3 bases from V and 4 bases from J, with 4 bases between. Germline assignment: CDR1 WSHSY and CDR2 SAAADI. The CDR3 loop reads CASSEGYNEQFF. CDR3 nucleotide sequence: TGCGCCAGCAGTGAAGGGTACAATGAGCAGTTCTTC.

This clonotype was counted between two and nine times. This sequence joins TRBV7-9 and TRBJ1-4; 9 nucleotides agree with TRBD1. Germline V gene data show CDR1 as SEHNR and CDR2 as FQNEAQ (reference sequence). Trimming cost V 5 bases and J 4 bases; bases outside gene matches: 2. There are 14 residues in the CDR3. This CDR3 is CASSRGQGNEKLFF. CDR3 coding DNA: TGTGCCAGCAGCAGGGGACAGGGTAATGAAAAACTGTTTTTT.

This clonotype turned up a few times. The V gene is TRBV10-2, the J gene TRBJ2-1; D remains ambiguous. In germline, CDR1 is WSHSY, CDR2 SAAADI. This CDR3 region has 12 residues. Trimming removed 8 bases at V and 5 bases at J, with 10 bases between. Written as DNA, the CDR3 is TGCGCCAGCTCCTGGACCGACAATGAGCAGTTCTTC. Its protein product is CASSWTDNEQFF.

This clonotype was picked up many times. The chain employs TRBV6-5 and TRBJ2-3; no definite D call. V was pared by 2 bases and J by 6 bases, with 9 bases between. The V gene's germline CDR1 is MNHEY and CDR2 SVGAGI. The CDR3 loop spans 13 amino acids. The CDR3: CASSYPAADTQYF. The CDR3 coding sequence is TGTGCCAGCAGTTACCCTGCCGCCGATACGCAGTATTTT.

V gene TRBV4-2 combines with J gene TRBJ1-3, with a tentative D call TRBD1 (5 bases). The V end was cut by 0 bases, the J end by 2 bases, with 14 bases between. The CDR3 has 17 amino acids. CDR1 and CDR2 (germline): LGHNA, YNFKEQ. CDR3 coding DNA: TGTGCCAGCAGCCAAGATCAAAGCGCAGGGACTGGAAACACCATATATTTT. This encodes CASSQDQSAGTGNTIYF.

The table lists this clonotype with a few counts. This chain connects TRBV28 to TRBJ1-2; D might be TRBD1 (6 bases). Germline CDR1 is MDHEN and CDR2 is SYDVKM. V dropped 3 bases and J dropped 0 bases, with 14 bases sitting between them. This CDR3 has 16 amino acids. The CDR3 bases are TGTGCCAGCAGTTTTTCGCGGACAGCCGCTAACTATGGCTACACCTTC. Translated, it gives CASSFSRTAANYGYTF.

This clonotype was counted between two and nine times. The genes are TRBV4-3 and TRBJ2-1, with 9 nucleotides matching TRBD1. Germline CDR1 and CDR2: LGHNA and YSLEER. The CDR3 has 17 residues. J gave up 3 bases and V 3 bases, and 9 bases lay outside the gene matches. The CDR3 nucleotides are TGCGCCAGCAGCCACCCCACCCGACAGGGGGGCTACAATGAGCAGTTCTTC. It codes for CASSHPTRQGGYNEQFF.

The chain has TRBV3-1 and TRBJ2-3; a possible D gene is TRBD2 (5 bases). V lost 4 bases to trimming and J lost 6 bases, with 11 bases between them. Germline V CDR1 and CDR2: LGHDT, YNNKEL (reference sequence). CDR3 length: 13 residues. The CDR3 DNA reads TGTGCCAGCAGCCTGAGAGGGCCGGATACGCAGTATTTT. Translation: CASSLRGPDTQYF.

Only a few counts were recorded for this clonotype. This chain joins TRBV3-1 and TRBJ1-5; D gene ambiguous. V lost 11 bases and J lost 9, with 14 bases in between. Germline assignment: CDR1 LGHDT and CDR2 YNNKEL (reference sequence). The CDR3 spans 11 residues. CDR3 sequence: CAAGALWPQHF. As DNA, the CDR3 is TGTGCCGCAGGTGCTCTATGGCCCCAGCATTTT.

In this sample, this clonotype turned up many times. CDR3 bases: TGCGCCAGCAGCTTGGATCCGAGCTCCTACGAGCAGTACTTC. This gives the protein CASSLDPSSYEQYF. The chain joins TRBV5-1 to TRBJ2-7; D is undetermined. Trimming took off 0 bases at V and 0 bases at J, with 7 bases between the two ends. The CDR3 sequence is 14 residues long. Germline V gene data show CDR1 as SGHRS and CDR2 as YFSETQ.

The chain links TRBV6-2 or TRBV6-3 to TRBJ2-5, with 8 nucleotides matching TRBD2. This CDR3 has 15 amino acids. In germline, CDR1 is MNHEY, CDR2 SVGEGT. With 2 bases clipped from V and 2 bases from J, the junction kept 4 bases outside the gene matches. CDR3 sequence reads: CASSYPSSGQETQYF. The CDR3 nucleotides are TGTGCCAGCAGTTACCCTTCTAGCGGGCAAGAGACCCAGTACTTC.

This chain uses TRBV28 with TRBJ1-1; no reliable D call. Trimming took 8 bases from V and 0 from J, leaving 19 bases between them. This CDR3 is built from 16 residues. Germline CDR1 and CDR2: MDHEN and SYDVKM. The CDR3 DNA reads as TGTGCCAGCGTCCCGTGGGCTACGACCATGAACACTGAAGCTTTCTTT. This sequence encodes CASVPWATTMNTEAFF.